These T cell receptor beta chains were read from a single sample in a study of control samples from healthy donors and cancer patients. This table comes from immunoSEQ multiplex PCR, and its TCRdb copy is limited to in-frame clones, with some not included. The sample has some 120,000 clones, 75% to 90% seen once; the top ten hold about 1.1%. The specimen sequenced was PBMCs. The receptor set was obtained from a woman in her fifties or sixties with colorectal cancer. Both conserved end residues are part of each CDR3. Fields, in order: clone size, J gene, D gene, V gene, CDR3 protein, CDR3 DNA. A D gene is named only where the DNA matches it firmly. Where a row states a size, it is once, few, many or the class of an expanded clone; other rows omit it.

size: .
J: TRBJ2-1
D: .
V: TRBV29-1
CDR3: CSVDRSREQFF
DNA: TGCAGCGTAGACAGGTCGCGTGAGCAGTTCTTC

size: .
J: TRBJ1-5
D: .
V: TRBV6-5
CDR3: CASRVGGGNQPQHF
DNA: TGTGCCAGCAGGGTAGGGGGGGGCAATCAGCCCCAGCATTTT

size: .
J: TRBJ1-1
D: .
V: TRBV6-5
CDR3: CASNRLRNTEAFF
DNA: TGTGCCAGCAATAGACTGCGGAACACTGAAGCTTTCTTT

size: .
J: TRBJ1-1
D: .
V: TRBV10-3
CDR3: CAIRPWERNTEAFF
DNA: TGTGCCATCCGGCCCTGGGAGAGAAACACTGAAGCTTTCTTT

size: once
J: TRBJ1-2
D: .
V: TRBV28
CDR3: CASSTPAGGYGYTF
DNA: TGTGCCAGCAGTACCCCGGCGGGGGGCTATGGCTACACCTTC

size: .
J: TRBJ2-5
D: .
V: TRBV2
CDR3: CASSWQGYQETQYF
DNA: TGTGCCAGCAGTTGGCAGGGGTACCAAGAGACCCAGTACTTC

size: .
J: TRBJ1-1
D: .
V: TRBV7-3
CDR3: CASSQQRNTEAFF
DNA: TGTGCCAGCAGCCAACAGAGGAACACTGAAGCTTTCTTT

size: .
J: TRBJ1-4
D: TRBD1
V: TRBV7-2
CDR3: CASKSRGEKLFF
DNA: TGTGCCAGCAAATCCAGGGGGGAAAAACTGTTTTTT

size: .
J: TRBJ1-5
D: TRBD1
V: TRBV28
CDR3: CASSAPQGAFQPQHF
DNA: TGTGCCAGCAGCGCGCCGCAGGGGGCATTTCAGCCCCAGCATTTT

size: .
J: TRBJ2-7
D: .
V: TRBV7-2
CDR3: CASSHPTGKQYF
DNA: TGTGCCAGCAGCCATCCTACGGGGAAGCAGTACTTC

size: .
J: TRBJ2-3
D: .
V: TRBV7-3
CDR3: CASSLSGSTDTQYF
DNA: TGTGCCAGCAGCTTAAGCGGGAGCACAGATACGCAGTATTTT

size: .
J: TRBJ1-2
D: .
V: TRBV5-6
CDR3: CASSLRLIRRYGYTF
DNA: TGTGCCAGCAGCTTGCGGCTGATTCGGCGCTATGGCTACACCTTC

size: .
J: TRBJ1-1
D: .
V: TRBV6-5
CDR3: CASTPGTENTEAFF
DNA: TGTGCCAGCACCCCCGGGACGGAGAACACTGAAGCTTTCTTT

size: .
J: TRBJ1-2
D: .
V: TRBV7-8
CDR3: CASSVRGANGYTF
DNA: TGTGCCAGCAGCGTCCGGGGGGCAAATGGCTACACCTTC

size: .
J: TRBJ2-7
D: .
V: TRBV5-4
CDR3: CASSQGPNNYEQYF
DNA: TGTGCCAGCAGCCAGGGGCCTAACAACTACGAGCAGTACTTC

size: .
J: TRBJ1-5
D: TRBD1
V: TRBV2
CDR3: CASSEALWDRGNQPQHF
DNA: TGTGCCAGCAGTGAAGCGCTTTGGGACAGGGGGAATCAGCCCCAGCATTTT

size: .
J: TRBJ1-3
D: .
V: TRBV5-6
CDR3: CASSYGNTIYF
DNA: TGTGCCAGCAGTTATGGAAACACCATATATTTT

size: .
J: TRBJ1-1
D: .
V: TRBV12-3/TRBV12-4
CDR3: CASSLRTVTEAFF
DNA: TGTGCCAGCAGTTTGCGTACAGTTACTGAAGCTTTCTTT

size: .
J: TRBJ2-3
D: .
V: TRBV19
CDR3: CARRPQGSPDTQYF
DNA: TGTGCCAGACGGCCACAGGGTTCCCCAGATACGCAGTATTTT

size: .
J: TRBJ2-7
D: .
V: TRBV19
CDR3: CASIPGLSYEQYF
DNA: TGTGCCAGTATCCCGGGACTGTCCTACGAGCAGTACTTC

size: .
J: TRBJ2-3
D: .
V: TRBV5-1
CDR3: CASSLDQFSTDTQYF
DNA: TGCGCCAGCAGCTTGGATCAGTTTAGCACAGATACGCAGTATTTT

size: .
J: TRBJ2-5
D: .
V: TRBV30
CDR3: CAWTPLPEETQYF
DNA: TGTGCCTGGACACCACTGCCAGAAGAGACCCAGTACTTC

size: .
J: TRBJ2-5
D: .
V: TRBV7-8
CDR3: CASSPEEGFETQYF
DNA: TGTGCCAGCAGCCCAGAGGAGGGTTTCGAGACCCAGTACTTC

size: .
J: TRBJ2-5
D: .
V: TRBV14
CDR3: CASSSSLAETQYF
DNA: TGTGCCAGCAGTTCCTCCCTAGCCGAGACCCAGTACTTC

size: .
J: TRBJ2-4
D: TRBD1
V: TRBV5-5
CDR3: CASSGIPGQLNIQYF
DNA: TGTGCCAGCAGCGGCATACCGGGACAGCTAAACATTCAGTACTTC

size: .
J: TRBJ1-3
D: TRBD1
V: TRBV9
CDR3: CASSPLPGGYGNTIYF
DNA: TGTGCCAGCAGCCCCCTTCCAGGGGGCTACGGAAACACCATATATTTT

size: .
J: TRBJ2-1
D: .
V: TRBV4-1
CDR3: CASSQGRTRGDDEQFF
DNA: TGCGCCAGCAGCCAAGGGAGGACTCGAGGGGACGATGAGCAGTTCTTC

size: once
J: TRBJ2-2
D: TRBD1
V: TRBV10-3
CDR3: CAISTGTGGSGELFF
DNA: TGTGCCATCAGCACCGGGACAGGGGGCTCCGGGGAGCTGTTTTTT

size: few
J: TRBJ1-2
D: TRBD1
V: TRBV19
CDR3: CASSITGQGGFNYGYTF
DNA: TGTGCCAGTAGTATCACCGGACAGGGCGGATTTAACTATGGCTACACCTTC

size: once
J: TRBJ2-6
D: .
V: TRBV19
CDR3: CASSMGSGANVLTF
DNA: TGTGCCAGTAGTATGGGCTCTGGGGCCAACGTCCTGACTTTC

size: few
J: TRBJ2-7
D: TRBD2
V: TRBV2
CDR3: CASSKITRLAGESYEQYF
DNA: TGTGCCAGCAGTAAAATCACTCGGCTAGCGGGAGAGTCCTACGAGCAGTACTTC

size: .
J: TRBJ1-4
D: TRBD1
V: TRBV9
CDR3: CASSPEVGTDDYEKLFF
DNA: TGTGCCAGCAGCCCGGAGGTCGGGACAGATGATTATGAAAAACTGTTTTTT

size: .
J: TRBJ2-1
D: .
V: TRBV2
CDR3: CASSDILRGPYNEQFF
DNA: TGTGCCAGCAGTGATATTTTAAGGGGTCCCTACAATGAGCAGTTCTTC

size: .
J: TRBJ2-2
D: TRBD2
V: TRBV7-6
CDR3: CASSFTLAGGRNTGELFF
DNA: TGTGCCAGCAGCTTTACACTAGCGGGAGGGCGGAACACCGGGGAGCTGTTTTTT